This TCR beta chain was sequenced during a study of beta chain features in type 1 diabetes (dated by TCRdb to the late 2010s). The study in broad terms: Mean age, gender distribution, total cell number and subset yield were not different between patients and healthy donors. A total of 85 million to 140 million sorted cells were examined across all samples, and a strong correlation was observed between cell number per subset and RNA yield. The study compared the TCRB repertoires of sorted circulating CD4+ T cell subsets in recently diagnosed type 1 diabetes patients with those in matched healthy donors. Whereas all 30 or so donors provided naive and central memory subsets, regulatory and stem cell-like memory subsets were isolated from just 8 patients and roughly 8 healthy donors. Results and caveats for the whole study, not just this receptor: Type 1 diabetes patients showed a moderate but significant shortening of TCRB CDR3 length in all four CD4+ subsets. Because cDNA was sequenced instead of genomic DNA, highly expressing activated cells could be over-represented, though the groups showed no difference in activation or CD3 levels. Naive, central memory and regulatory TCRB repertoires appeared to be more similar among patients than among healthy donors. Shorter templates might have been favored by PCR, but patient and control samples were amplified and corrected together, so both groups would have been affected equally by any skew. At VDJ recombination sites, type 1 diabetes patients had fewer insertions and more deleted nucleotides, which implies abnormalities in thymic rearrangement. Only small numbers of individuals were included in the HLA sub-analyses, which left unresolved whether HLA type had any influence on TCRB rearrangement.

This clone was seen ten or more times. What this receptor recognizes is not known. Per-base qualities were not stored, and no clone one base away is much larger. The entire amount of isolated RNA was reverse transcribed using the High Capacity cDNA Reverse Transcription Kit, so the sequenced TCRB transcripts were expressed ones. Naive, central memory and regulatory T cell samples underwent deep immunoSEQ sequencing, averaging approximately 3.3 million total reads per sample. Sorted cells were lysed in RLT buffer and RNA was extracted with DNase-treated RNeasy Micro or Mini kits, depending on cell number. To prevent cross-contamination, each cell subset was processed individually, whereas patient and healthy donor samples were processed jointly. The immunoSEQ multiplex PCR was used to amplify TCRB sequences from cDNA, yielding 87-bp fragments that span the CDR3 region. Amplicons were sequenced on the Illumina HiSeq platform. The published analysis was carried out like this. PCR bias was computationally corrected using synthetic template baselines, reads within Hamming distance 2 were collapsed, and singletons that could not be merged were discarded. Reads were aligned to IMGT to assign V, D and J genes, CDR3 length, and insertions or deletions at six rearrangement sites. Within each subset, clonotype counts were normalized to sorted cell number, after which true diversity and Gini coefficients were computed with the tcR R package. The overlap coefficient, calculated on TCRB nucleotide sequences, was used to measure repertoire sharing. TCRdb took this table from immuneACCESS and kept in-frame rearrangements with V and J called. Such tables lack part of the clones; where checked against another copy, unresolved V genes explain under half of the gap, and the rest is unexplained. V, J and clone size derive from that table, while D and trimming were established from the DNA sequence. The sample profile shows roughly 140,000 clones; approximately 8.1% of them were found once. 0.65% of the sample goes to the ten largest clones.

There are 13 amino acids in the CDR3, from cysteine to phenylalanine inclusive. Only the CDR3 portion is preserved as DNA: 39 bases, with reading frame beginning at the first base. CDR1 GTSNPN and CDR2 SVGIG are derived from the germline V gene (reference sequence). After removal of 3 bases from V and 9 bases from J, the junction retains 6 bases not matched to a gene. From each donor, a single peripheral blood sample of 100 to 150 mL on average was drawn into heparinised tubes. A BD FACSAria II was used to sort naive, central memory, regulatory and stem cell-like memory CD4+ T cells with a panel that included CD45RO, CCR7, CD25, CD127, CD95 and CD27. A purity above 98% was achieved for all sorted populations. PBMCs were isolated immediately by Lymphoprep density gradient centrifugation and stained directly without culture. Samples were stained and sorted in pairs, with one healthy donor and one patient per experiment, so that batch effects were minimized.

The sequence was collected from a man younger than 30 in good health. Sequencing was performed on central memory CD4+ T cells from blood. This chain joins TRBV30 to TRBJ2-1, and 9 junctional nucleotides match TRBD2. The sequenced DNA: TGTGCCTGGAGGCGGGAGGGCCAGGCTGAGCAGTTCTTC. Its protein product is CAWRREGQAEQFF. Reference TRBV30 and TRBJ2-1 proteins supply the regions before and after the CDR3; the full variable domain is: SQTIHQWPATLVQPVGSPLSLECTVEGTSNPNLYWYRQAAGRGLQLLFYSVGIGQISSEVPQNLSASRPQDRQFILSSKKLLLSDSGFYLCAWRREGQAEQFFGPGTRLTVL.